Here is one TCR beta chain with its context. This sample was taken from a study of blood T cell repertoires in COVID-19. Study summary: Donors in the United States, Italy and Spain gave samples during acute or convalescent COVID-19.

Generated by immunoSEQ multiplex PCR, the TCRdb table keeps only in-frame clones and is missing some. The table records approximately 260,000 clones, about nine tenths of them present only once. Participants were placed into cohorts based on the clinical history they reported. Symptom resolution, clearance, or two negative PCRs marked the recovered donors of Cohort 3. The CDR3 totals 14 residues. CDR1 and CDR2 from the germline V gene are MGHRA and YSYEKL. V lost 1 base, J lost 2 bases, and 8 bases lay in between. The source material was PBMCs or T cells enriched from blood (not recorded which). The V call is TRBV4-1, the J call TRBJ1-1; D is unclear. This receptor was obtained from a woman younger than 35 who had recovered from COVID-19. CDR3 coding DNA: TGCGCCAGCAGCCAAGGACAAGTAAACACTGAAGCTTTCTTT. Translation gives CASSQGQVNTEAFF.